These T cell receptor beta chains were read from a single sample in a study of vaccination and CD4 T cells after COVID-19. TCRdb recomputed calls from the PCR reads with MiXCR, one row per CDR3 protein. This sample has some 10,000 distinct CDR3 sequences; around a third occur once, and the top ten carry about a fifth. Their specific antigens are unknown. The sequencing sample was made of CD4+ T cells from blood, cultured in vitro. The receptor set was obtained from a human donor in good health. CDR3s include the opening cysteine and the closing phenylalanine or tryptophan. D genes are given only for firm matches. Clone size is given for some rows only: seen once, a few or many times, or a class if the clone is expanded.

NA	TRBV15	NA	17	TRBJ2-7	CATSREPFTNTPYEQYF	TGTGCCACCAGCAGGGAACCTTTTACGAACACTCCCTACGAGCAGTACTTC
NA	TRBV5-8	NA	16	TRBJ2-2	CASTSDSVPDTGELFF	TGTGCCAGCACCTCGGACAGTGTGCCGGACACCGGGGAGCTGTTTTTT
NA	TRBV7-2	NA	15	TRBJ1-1	CASRFGGGRVTEAFF	TGTGCCAGCAGGTTCGGGGGGGGGCGGGTCACTGAAGCTTTCTTT
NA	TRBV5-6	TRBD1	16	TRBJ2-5	CASSPLDRGLQETQYF	TGTGCCAGCAGCCCCTTGGACAGGGGCCTTCAAGAGACCCAGTACTTC
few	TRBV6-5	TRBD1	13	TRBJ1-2	CASSLGQNYGYTF	TGTGCCAGCAGTTTGGGACAGAACTATGGCTACACCTTC
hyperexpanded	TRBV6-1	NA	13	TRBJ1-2	CASSLGPNYGYTF	TGTGCCAGCAGCCTGGGACCTAACTATGGCTACACCTTC
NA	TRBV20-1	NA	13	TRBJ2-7	CSAALGGSYEQYF	TGCAGTGCTGCACTGGGTGGGAGCTACGAGCAGTACTTC
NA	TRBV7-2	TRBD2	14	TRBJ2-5	CASSLVWGGETQYF	TGTGCCAGCAGCTTAGTGTGGGGAGGGGAGACCCAGTACTTC
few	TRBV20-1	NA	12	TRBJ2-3	CSVRTGADTQYF	TGCAGTGTTAGGACTGGCGCAGATACGCAGTATTTT
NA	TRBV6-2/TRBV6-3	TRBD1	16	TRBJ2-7	CASRPGQALSSYEQYF	TGTGCCAGCAGACCGGGACAGGCGTTGAGCTCCTACGAGCAGTACTTC
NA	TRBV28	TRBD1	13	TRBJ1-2	CASRRDRGYGYTF	TGTGCCAGCAGACGGGACAGGGGCTATGGCTACACCTTC
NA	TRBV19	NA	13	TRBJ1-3	CASRRGQGNTIYF	TGTGCCAGTCGCCGAGGGCAGGGAAACACCATATATTTT
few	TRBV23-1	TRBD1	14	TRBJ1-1	CASSQLHRGREAFF	TGCGCCAGCAGTCAATTGCACAGGGGGCGTGAAGCTTTCTTT
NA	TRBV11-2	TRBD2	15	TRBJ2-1	CASSSGLAGVNEQFF	TGTGCCAGCAGCTCGGGACTAGCGGGAGTCAATGAGCAGTTCTTC
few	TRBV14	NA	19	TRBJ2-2	CASSRGVTSWGTNTGELFF	TGTGCCAGCAGCCGAGGCGTCACCTCTTGGGGAACGAACACCGGGGAGCTGTTTTTT
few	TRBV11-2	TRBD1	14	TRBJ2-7	CASSTRTGGNEQYF	TGTGCCAGCAGCACTAGGACAGGGGGCAACGAGCAGTACTTC
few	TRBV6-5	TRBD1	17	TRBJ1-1	CASSYSPGQGPNTEAFF	TGTGCCAGCAGTTACTCGCCGGGACAGGGCCCAAACACTGAAGCTTTCTTT
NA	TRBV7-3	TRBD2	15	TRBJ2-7	CASSPLASGRSEQYF	TGTGCCAGCAGCCCCCTGGCTAGCGGGAGAAGCGAGCAGTACTTC
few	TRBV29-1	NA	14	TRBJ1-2	CSVEDLGRGYGYTF	TGCAGCGTTGAAGATCTGGGCAGGGGCTATGGCTACACCTTC
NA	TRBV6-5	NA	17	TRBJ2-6	CASSYSGTNSGANVLTF	TGTGCCAGCAGTTACTCGGGGACAAACTCTGGGGCCAACGTCCTGACTTTC
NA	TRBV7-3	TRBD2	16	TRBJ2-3	CASSLREGRRTDTQYF	TGTGCCAGCAGCTTAAGGGAGGGCCGAAGAACAGATACGCAGTATTTT
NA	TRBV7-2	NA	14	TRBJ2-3	CASSLAGGADTQYF	TGTGCCAGCAGCTTAGCGGGAGGAGCAGATACGCAGTATTTT
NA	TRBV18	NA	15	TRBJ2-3	CASSPPRQGTDTQYF	TGTGCCAGCTCACCGCCTCGGCAGGGAACAGATACGCAGTATTTT
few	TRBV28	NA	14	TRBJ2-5	CASSLPRAGETQYF	TGTGCCAGCAGCCTCCCCCGGGCTGGAGAGACCCAGTACTTC